A single sample is the source of the 32 T cell receptor beta chains below, sequenced in a study of identical twins. TCRdb re-called the 5' RACE reads with MiXCR, one entry per CDR3 protein. The sample shows around 300,000 distinct CDR3 sequences, about 8.3% of them seen only once. The same data also went into a second study, on yellow fever vaccine responses in identical twins.

Sample: memory (CD45RO+) T cells sorted from blood. These receptors all come from a woman aged 18-29 years in good health.

V is TRBV27 and J is TRBJ2-1; possibly TRBD2 for D (7 bases). CDR3 length: 15 residues. V lost 6 bases and J 1 base, leaving 13 bases between the germline ends. CDR1 and CDR2 (germline): MNHEY, SMNVEV (reference sequence). The CDR3 region is CASRRGGQSYNEQFF. The CDR3 DNA follows: TGTGCCAGCAGGAGGGGGGGGCAGTCCTACAATGAGCAGTTCTTC.

In its sample, this clonotype was seen a few times. DNA for the CDR3: TGTGCCAGCAGCTTGATGGGGCTAAATGAGCAGTTCTTC. Amino acid sequence: CASSLMGLNEQFF. This sequence joins TRBV11-2 and TRBJ2-1; D possibly corresponds to TRBD1 (5 bases). The CDR3 has 13 residues. Looked up from germline, CDR1 is SGHAT and CDR2 is FQNNGV. Trimming cost V 3 bases and J 7 bases, with 10 bases left between them. Filled out from reference TRBV11-2 and TRBJ2-1, the complete variable domain reads EAGVAQSPRYKIIEKRQSVAFWCNPISGHATLYWYQQILGQGPKLLIQFQNNGVVDDSQLPKDRFSAERLKGVDSTLKIQPAKLEDSAVYLCASSLMGLNEQFFGPGTRLTVL.

V usage is TRBV3-1 and J usage is TRBJ1-5; D is perhaps TRBD1 (5 bases). Trimming cost V 8 bases and J 2 bases, with 10 bases left between them. Germline V gives CDR1 LGHDT, CDR2 YNNKEL (reference sequence). The CDR3 spans 13 residues. Here the CDR3 reads CASGEGGNQPQHF. The CDR3 bases are TGTGCCAGCGGGGAAGGGGGCAATCAGCCCCAGCATTTT.

This clonotype was detected ten times or more. This chain joins TRBV10-3 and TRBJ1-1; D unresolved. This CDR3 has 12 residues. Trimming left V 8 bases short and J 3 bases short, with 10 bases between. The V gene's germline CDR1 is ENHRY and CDR2 SYGVKD. The CDR3 DNA follows: TGTGCCATCCGGGCCGGTGACACTGAAGCTTTCTTT. Protein product: CAIRAGDTEAFF.

Many counts were recorded for this clonotype. This chain links TRBV5-1 with TRBJ1-5; 7 nucleotides align to TRBD1. Looked up from germline, CDR1 is SGHRS and CDR2 is YFSETQ. V was clipped by 4 bases and J by 4 bases; unmatched bases: 8. This CDR3 spans 15 amino acids. The DNA for the CDR3 is TGCGCCAGCAGCCTACAGGGACAGATAAATCAGCCCCAGCATTTT. Protein sequence: CASSLQGQINQPQHF.

This clonotype was picked up many times. The rearrangement uses TRBV7-9 and TRBJ2-3; D may be TRBD1 (6 bases). The germline V and J ends were trimmed by 5 bases and 2 bases, with 14 bases remaining between them. Germline V gene sequence: CDR1 SEHNR, CDR2 FQNEAQ (reference sequence). CDR3 length: 15 amino acids. The CDR3 loop reads CASSIGQFLTDTQYF. CDR3 nucleotides: TGTGCCAGCAGCATCGGACAGTTTCTCACAGATACGCAGTATTTT.

This clonotype was seen at least ten times. The genes are TRBV6-1 and TRBJ2-1; 10 bases map to TRBD2. The CDR3 sequence is 16 residues long. With 8 bases clipped from V and 10 bases from J, the junction kept 17 bases outside the gene matches. The germline gives CDR1 MNHNS, CDR2 SASEGT. Here the CDR3 reads CASHPIAGGSESEQFF. CDR3 nucleotides: TGTGCCAGCCACCCAATAGCGGGAGGATCGGAATCGGAGCAGTTCTTC.

In this sample, this clonotype turned up a few times. The V call is TRBV3-1, the J call TRBJ1-1, with D possibly being TRBD1 (6 bases). The CDR3 loop spans 13 amino acids. Trimming removed 1 base at V and 8 bases at J, with 11 bases between. Germline loops: CDR1 LGHDT, CDR2 YNNKEL (reference sequence). In DNA, the CDR3 is TGTGCCAGCAGCCAAGGGCGACAGGCGGAAGCTTTCTTT. It is translated as CASSQGRQAEAFF.

The sample holds a few counts of this clonotype. This chain connects TRBV7-3 to TRBJ1-1, with D maybe TRBD1 (5 bases). The CDR3 runs 13 residues. With 6 bases removed from V and 5 bases from J, the gap between germline ends came to 13 bases. CDR1 SGHTA and CDR2 FQGTGA come from the germline V gene. CDR3 sequence reads: CASRSGGVTEAFF. The CDR3 DNA sequence: TGTGCCAGCAGGTCCGGGGGGGTGACTGAAGCTTTCTTT.

The chain joins TRBV11-2 to TRBJ2-5; D is unresolved. Trimming removed 1 base from V and 0 bases from J, with 12 bases in between. CDR3 size: 16 residues. Germline V lookup: CDR1 SGHAT, CDR2 FQNNGV. In nucleotides, the CDR3 is TGTGCCAGCAGCTTAGTTGGCAGGCAAAACCAAGAGACCCAGTACTTC. Protein sequence: CASSLVGRQNQETQYF.

This clonotype appeared many times. The chain recombines TRBV4-1 with TRBJ2-2; 7 bases match TRBD2. Unmatched junction bases numbered 11, after V lost 1 base and J lost 3 bases. The CDR3 spans 18 residues. The V gene's germline CDR1 is MGHRA and CDR2 YSYEKL. CDR3 bases: TGCGCCAGCAGCCAAGGGGGAATGAGGGAGGGGTACACCGGGGAGCTGTTTTTT. It is translated as CASSQGGMREGYTGELFF.

The table lists this clonotype with many counts. The chain carries TRBV5-6 and TRBJ2-1; 10 bases map to TRBD1. The germline V gene has CDR1 SGHDT and CDR2 YYEEEE. The CDR3 covers 15 residues. With V trimmed by 8 bases and J by 7 bases, 12 bases remained unmatched. The CDR3 protein is CASRDSTGGGNEQFF. The CDR3 DNA reads TGTGCCAGTAGAGATTCGACAGGGGGCGGGAATGAGCAGTTCTTC.

V is TRBV28 and J is TRBJ2-6; D perhaps matches TRBD1 (6 bases). Germline CDR1 and CDR2: MDHEN and SYDVKM. Deletions cut 6 bases from V and 1 base from J, with 13 bases between. The CDR3 consists of 16 residues. The CDR3 DNA reads TGTGCCAGCAGGCCTACCACAGGGTCTGGGGCCAACGTCCTGACTTTC. Its translation is CASRPTTGSGANVLTF. The full variable domain, completed using reference TRBV28 and TRBJ2-6, is DVKVTQSSRYLVKRTGEKVFLECVQDMDHENMFWYRQDPGLGLRLIYFSYDVKMKEKGDIPEGYSVSREKKERFSLILESASTNQTSMYLCASRPTTGSGANVLTFGAGSRLTVL.

The chain is built from TRBV7-3 and TRBJ2-3, with TRBD2 matching 7 bases. The V segment lost 4 bases and the J segment 4 bases; nucleotides outside the gene matches: 8. There are 15 residues in the CDR3. Germline values: CDR1 SGHTA, CDR2 FQGTGA. CDR3 amino acids: CASSSIAGWSDTQYF. The CDR3 DNA is TGTGCCAGCAGCTCCATAGCGGGCTGGTCAGATACGCAGTATTTT.

This clonotype was found many times. This chain uses TRBV11-2 with TRBJ2-1; unclear D gene. The germline V gene has CDR1 SGHAT and CDR2 FQNNGV. This CDR3 is built from 12 residues. V was pared by 5 bases and J by 5 bases, with 7 bases between. The CDR3 DNA is TGTGCCAGCAGCCGCGCAGACAATGAGCAGTTCTTC. It translates to CASSRADNEQFF.

Many counts were recorded for this clonotype. The V and J genes are TRBV7-9 and TRBJ2-1; D ambiguous. V lost 5 bases and J 15 bases, leaving 5 bases between the germline ends. CDR3 length equals 8 residues. CDR1 is SEHNR, CDR2 FQNEAQ, per germline (reference sequence). CDR3 in amino acids: CASSLWFF. The DNA for the CDR3 is TGTGCCAGCAGCCTATGGTTCTTC.

Comment on this clonotype: One end of the junction fails to match germline, which may point to a read error. The chain combines TRBV24-1 with TRBJ2-3, with D possibly matching TRBD1 (6 bases). The CDR3 has 16 amino acids. Per the germline V gene, CDR1 is KGHDR and CDR2 is SFDVKD. DNA for the CDR3: TGTGCCACCAGTGGCCAACAGGGAAGTAGCACAGATACGCGGTATTTT. This gives the protein CATSGQQGSSTDTRYF.

In this sample, this clonotype turned up a few times. The genes are TRBV2 and TRBJ2-4; TRBD1 matches 8 bases. The V gene end was trimmed by 8 bases and the J gene end by 6 bases; junction bases not matched to a gene: 6. Germline V CDR1 and CDR2: SNHLY, FYNNEI. The CDR3 loop spans 13 amino acids. CDR3 sequence reads: CASDRGRPNIQYF. CDR3 nucleotide sequence: TGTGCCAGCGACAGGGGTCGACCAAACATTCAGTACTTC.

This clonotype was counted ten times or more. The chain links TRBV20-1 to TRBJ2-4; 7 bases fit TRBD2. The V and J ends lost 2 bases and 3 bases, in that order; junction bases with no gene match: 13. Per germline, CDR1 DFQATT and CDR2 SNEGSKA (reference sequence). The CDR3 covers 17 residues. CDR3 in amino acids: CSARLAVTFGDKNIQYF. The CDR3 coding sequence is TGCAGTGCTAGACTAGCGGTCACGTTCGGGGACAAAAACATTCAGTACTTC.

This clonotype was seen ten or more times. The chain couples TRBV29-1 to TRBJ2-4, with 12 positions matching TRBD1. Germline V gene lookup returns CDR1 SQVTM and CDR2 ANQGSEA. The V segment lost 5 bases and the J segment 8 bases; nucleotides outside the gene matches: 7. The CDR3 spans 14 residues. This CDR3 reads CSVSGTGGVYIQYF. Written as DNA, the CDR3 is TGCAGCGTTTCCGGGACAGGGGGCGTATACATTCAGTACTTC.

This clonotype has more than one count but fewer than ten. The rearrangement links TRBV6-1 to TRBJ1-6; D is undetermined. Germline loops: CDR1 MNHNS, CDR2 SASEGT. Between the trimmed V and J ends, which lost 5 bases and 5 bases, there was a span of 13 bases. CDR3 length equals 15 residues. The CDR3 spells CASSPENSHNSPLHF. The CDR3 nucleotides read TGTGCCAGCAGTCCCGAGAACAGCCATAATTCACCCCTCCACTTT.

In its sample, this clonotype was seen a few times. The rearrangement uses TRBV18 and TRBJ2-4; D is unresolved. Trimming stripped 2 bases from V and 4 bases from J, with 6 bases between. The germline V gene encodes CDR1 KGHSH and CDR2 LQKENI. This CDR3 region has 13 residues. CDR3 DNA sequence: TGTGCCAGCTCACCAATAGGTAAAAACATTCAGTACTTC. Amino acids: CASSPIGKNIQYF.

The chain couples TRBV6-1 to TRBJ2-7; 9 bases match TRBD2. This CDR3 has 16 amino acids. V lost 5 bases, J lost 2 bases, and 10 bases stayed unmatched. CDR1 and CDR2 from the germline V gene are MNHNS and SASEGT. The CDR3: CASSPHPSGAAYEQYV. Written as DNA, the CDR3 is TGTGCCAGCAGTCCGCACCCTAGCGGGGCCGCCTACGAGCAGTACGTC.

The rearrangement links TRBV12-3 or TRBV12-4 to TRBJ1-1; D is undetermined. Trimming pared 6 bases from V and 0 bases from J, leaving 11 bases between. CDR3 length: 14 amino acids. The CDR3 region has the DNA TGTGCCAGCAGCCCACAACTCATGAACACTGAAGCTTTCTTT. Its translation is CASSPQLMNTEAFF.

There are a few counts of this clonotype. The chain uses TRBV4-1 and TRBJ2-1, with D perhaps matching TRBD1 (5 bases). Germline values: CDR1 MGHRA, CDR2 YSYEKL. This CDR3 is 14 amino acids long. Trimming shortened V by 2 bases and J by 8 bases, and 13 bases separated the two germline ends. The CDR3 coding sequence is TGCGCCAGCAGCCAATCGGAAGGGGTCGATGAGCAGTTCTTC. As protein: CASSQSEGVDEQFF.

Note on this clonotype: A read error may be the cause here, since a much bigger clone is one base away. The chain recombines TRBV11-2 with TRBJ2-3, with 9 positions matching TRBD1. The germline V gene has CDR1 SGHAT and CDR2 FQNNGV. The CDR3 totals 14 residues. The CDR3 region is CASSPRDRVDTQCF. In DNA form, the CDR3 reads TGTGCCAGCAGCCCCCGGGACAGGGTTGATACGCAGTGTTTT. Full variable domain (rest looked up from reference TRBV11-2 and TRBJ2-3): EAGVAQSPRYKIIEKRQSVAFWCNPISGHATLYWYQQILGQGPKLLIQFQNNGVVDDSQLPKDRFSAERLKGVDSTLKIQPAKLEDSAVYLCASSPRDRVDTQCFGPGTRLTVL.

The CDR3 loop reads CASSYAAAYGYTF. The CDR3 region has the DNA TGTGCCAGCAGTTACGCGGCCGCTTATGGCTACACCTTC. V usage is TRBV6-5 and J usage is TRBJ1-2; D unresolved. Germline V CDR1 and CDR2: MNHEY, SVGAGI. Trimming took off 2 bases at V and 5 bases at J, with 9 bases between the two ends. The CDR3 consists of 13 residues.

This sequence joins TRBV5-3 and TRBJ2-3; D is unresolved. Being an ORF, TRBV5-3 has a function that is uncertain. Trimming took off 1 base at V and 0 bases at J, with 9 bases between the two ends. The CDR3 is 15 residues long. CDR3: CARSLWGLSTDTQYF. As DNA, the CDR3 is TGTGCCAGAAGCTTGTGGGGTCTAAGCACAGATACGCAGTATTTT.

This clonotype was seen many times. This chain joins TRBV3-1 and TRBJ1-1; a possible D gene is TRBD1 (5 bases). Germline lookup yields CDR1 LGHDT and CDR2 YNNKEL (reference sequence). Trimming took 3 bases from V and 2 from J, leaving 10 bases between them. CDR3 length equals 14 residues. CDR3 residues: CASSHQGLNTEAFF. CDR3 DNA: TGTGCCAGCAGCCACCAGGGACTAAACACTGAAGCTTTCTTT.

This clonotype occurred a few times. The J gene is TRBJ2-7, the V gene TRBV18, with 7 bases identical to TRBD1. The length of the CDR3 is 13 residues. V shed 5 bases, J shed 2 bases, and the junction held 3 bases outside the gene matches. CDR1 and CDR2 from the germline V gene are KGHSH and LQKENI. CDR3: CASSDRETYEQYF. Written as DNA, the CDR3 is TGTGCCAGCTCAGACAGGGAAACCTACGAGCAGTACTTC.

This clonotype was seen repeatedly, ten times or more. This chain links TRBV3-1 with TRBJ2-1, with D possibly TRBD2 on 5 matching bases. CDR1 is LGHDT, CDR2 YNNKEL, per germline (reference sequence). The CDR3 loop spans 13 amino acids. V was shortened by 0 bases and J by 10 bases, with 10 bases between the two germline ends. CDR3 residues: CASSQEWEFEQFF. Here the CDR3 DNA reads TGTGCCAGCAGCCAAGAGTGGGAGTTCGAGCAGTTCTTC.

This clonotype was seen more than once but under ten times. V and J are TRBV7-6 and TRBJ1-3; D not certain. This CDR3 is built from 15 residues. In germline, CDR1 is SGHVS, CDR2 FNYEAQ. Trimming shortened V by 1 base and J by 4 bases, and 11 bases separated the two germline ends. CDR3 amino acids: CASSLVTERGNTIYF. In nucleotides, the CDR3 is TGTGCCAGCAGCTTAGTTACCGAGAGGGGAAACACCATATATTTT.